Presented here are 14 T cell receptor beta chains from one specimen sequenced in a study of T cell repertoires in cytomegalovirus infection. TCRdb ran MiXCR on the reads and lists one entry per CDR3 protein. The profile covers 110,000 to 150,000 distinct CDR3 sequences, with 32% appearing a single time and roughly half taken by the ten largest. These receptors' targets are unknown. Specimen: CD8+ T cells from cultured PBMCs, collected from culture after CMV antigen stimulation. The receptor set was obtained from a human donor in good health (CMV status not recorded). Some clones in this sample may be carry-over from other donors' samples.

The chain carries TRBV28 and TRBJ1-5; 9 bases fit TRBD1. V was clipped by 7 bases and J by 5 bases; unmatched bases: 9. Germline CDR1 MDHEN, CDR2 SYDVKM. CDR3 length equals 15 residues. DNA of the CDR3: TGTGCCAGCATCCCCCCGGGACAGGGTGATCAGCCCCAGCATTTT. Its protein is CASIPPGQGDQPQHF.

The V and J genes are TRBV6-5 and TRBJ2-5, with a possible D match to TRBD2 (5 bases). CDR3 size: 15 residues. V lost 0 bases to trimming and J lost 5 bases, with 13 bases between them. Germline assignment: CDR1 MNHEY and CDR2 SVGAGI. DNA for the CDR3: TGTGCCAGCAGTTACTCGACGGGGTCGGGTGAGACCCAGTACTTC. It encodes CASSYSTGSGETQYF.

The genes are TRBV19 and TRBJ1-4; TRBD1 is a possible D gene (5 bases). There are 15 residues in the CDR3. CDR1 is LNHDA, CDR2 SQIVND, per germline (reference sequence). V lost 6 bases and J lost 0, with 11 bases in between. Here the CDR3 reads CASSQGVATNEKLFF. CDR3 nucleotide sequence: TGTGCCAGTAGCCAGGGAGTTGCAACTAATGAAAAACTGTTTTTT.

The sample holds many counts of this clonotype. V gene TRBV11-3 combines with J gene TRBJ2-3, with TRBD1 matching over 7 bases. The junction had 5 bases not matched to a gene; V was cut back by 0 bases and J by 5 bases. Germline assignment: CDR1 SGHNT and CDR2 YENEEA. The CDR3 is made up of 15 amino acids. This CDR3 reads CASSLEGTARDTQYF. The CDR3 DNA reads TGTGCCAGCAGCTTAGAGGGGACAGCCAGAGATACGCAGTATTTT. Drawing the rest from reference TRBV11-3 and TRBJ2-3, the complete variable domain is EAGVVQSPRYKIIEKKQPVAFWCNPISGHNTLYWYLQNLGQGPELLIRYENEEAVDDSQLPKDRFSAERLKGVDSTLKIQPAELGDSAVYLCASSLEGTARDTQYFGPGTRLTVL.

The chain combines TRBV19 with TRBJ2-1; 8 nucleotides line up with TRBD2. In germline, CDR1 is LNHDA, CDR2 SQIVND (reference sequence). Losses at the gene ends were 7 bases for V and 1 base for J; bases not matched to a gene: 6. The CDR3 consists of 15 residues. Here the CDR3 DNA reads TGTGCCAGTAACCCCGGGACTAGATCCTACAATGAGCAGTTCTTC. Protein sequence: CASNPGTRSYNEQFF.

This sequence joins TRBV20-1 and TRBJ1-1; D gene ambiguous. The germline gives CDR1 DFQATT, CDR2 SNEGSKA (reference sequence). Trimming shortened V by 0 bases and J by 7 bases, and 15 bases separated the two germline ends. The CDR3 runs to 14 residues. The CDR3 reads CSARDQHSWGEAFF. DNA for the CDR3: TGCAGTGCTAGAGATCAACATAGCTGGGGTGAAGCTTTCTTT.

Here the CDR3 DNA reads TGTGCCAGCAGCTCAACCCAGGGGGCCGGGGACACTGAAGCTTTCTTT. Translation: CASSSTQGAGDTEAFF. V and J are TRBV7-7 and TRBJ1-1; 8 bases line up with TRBD1. The trim removed 4 bases at V and 3 bases at J, leaving 10 bases unmatched. Germline lookup yields CDR1 SSHAT and CDR2 FNYEAQ (reference sequence). The length of the CDR3 is 16 residues.

This clonotype was seen at least ten times. This chain links TRBV7-8 with TRBJ2-1, with 10 bases fitting TRBD2. J was trimmed by 5 bases and V by 7 bases; bases with no gene match: 5. In germline, CDR1 is SGHVS, CDR2 FQNEAQ. CDR3 length: 14 residues. CDR3 bases: TGTGCCAGCACCAAGCGGGGGGGCGACAATGAGCAGTTCTTC. Protein product: CASTKRGGDNEQFF. Using reference TRBV7-8 and TRBJ2-1 for the parts outside the CDR3, the full variable domain is GAGVSQSPRYKVAKRGQDVALRCDPISGHVSLFWYQQALGQGPEFLTYFQNEAQLDKSGLPSDRFFAERPEGSVSTLKIQRTQQEDSAVYLCASTKRGGDNEQFFGPGTRLTVL.

This chain connects TRBV15 to TRBJ2-5; 7 bases align to TRBD1. The V gene's germline CDR1 is LNHNV and CDR2 YYDKDF (reference sequence). CDR3 size: 15 residues. V shed 5 bases, J shed 0 bases, and the junction held 6 bases outside the gene matches. In nucleotides, the CDR3 is TGTGCCACCAGCTATGCCGGACAGGACCAAGAGACCCAGTACTTC. It yields the protein CATSYAGQDQETQYF.

CDR3 bases: TGCAGCGTTGAAGGGGACTACTCCTACGAGCAGTACTTC. Translation: CSVEGDYSYEQYF. This chain uses TRBV29-1 with TRBJ2-7, with 7 bases fitting TRBD2. Looked up from germline, CDR1 is SQVTM and CDR2 is ANQGSEA. The CDR3 runs to 13 residues. The junction had 0 bases not matched to a gene; V was cut back by 1 base and J by 0 bases.

CDR3 sequence (DNA): TGTGCCAGCAGCCCGACAGGGTGGAATGAAAAACTGTTTTTT. It encodes CASSPTGWNEKLFF. The gene calls are TRBV2 and TRBJ1-4, with TRBD1 identical over 7 bases. Germline-derived CDR1 and CDR2 are SNHLY and FYNNEI. The ends lost 6 bases at V and 5 bases at J; junction bases unmatched: 6. This CDR3 is built from 14 residues.

The CDR3 nucleotides read TGTGCCAGCGGGACTGCCGACGGGCCGAGGGGGAATGAGCAGTTCTTC. Translated: CASGTADGPRGNEQFF. The V call is TRBV2, the J call TRBJ2-1; D possibly matches TRBD1 or TRBD2 (6 bases each). From germline, CDR1 is SNHLY and CDR2 FYNNEI. There are 16 residues in the CDR3. V lost 8 bases, J lost 7 bases, and 24 bases lay in between. The full variable domain, with the rest looked up from reference TRBV2 and TRBJ2-1, is EPEVTQTPSHQVTQMGQEVILRCVPISNHLYFYWYRQILGQKVEFLVSFYNNEISEKSEIFDDQFSVERPDGSNFTLKIRSTKLEDSAMYFCASGTADGPRGNEQFFGPGTRLTVL.

This clonotype came up a few times. CDR3 nucleotides: TGTGCCAGCAGATTCGCCGGGGGGGTTGTCAGCGAGCAGTACTTC. Protein: CASRFAGGVVSEQYF. The genes are TRBV27 and TRBJ2-7; 8 bases map to TRBD2. J lost 6 bases, V lost 6 bases, and 13 bases had no gene match. The CDR3 runs 15 residues. Germline V gene sequence: CDR1 MNHEY, CDR2 SMNVEV (reference sequence).

The CDR3 spells CASSILPTGGYEQYF. For the CDR3, the DNA is TGTGCCAGCAGTATCCTCCCTACAGGGGGCTACGAGCAGTACTTC. The chain has TRBV27 and TRBJ2-7, with 8 bases lining up with TRBD1. Germline CDR1 MNHEY, CDR2 SMNVEV (reference sequence). There are 15 residues in the CDR3. With 5 bases clipped from V and 3 bases from J, the junction kept 9 bases outside the gene matches.